Listed here are 24 T cell receptor beta chains from one sample, sequenced in a study of regulatory T cells in long-lasting Graves disease. As to time point: newly diagnosed GD, antithyroid drugs for less than 3 months. With RNA extracted from PBMCs as input, the TCR library was made. Libraries of TCR beta came from iRepertoire HTBI primers plus Arm-PCR of CDR3 regions. TCRdb fed the multiplex PCR reads into MiXCR, producing one record per CDR3 protein. The profile shows approximately 210,000 distinct CDR3 sequences, about 17% of them singletons. Sequencing used peripheral blood mononuclear cells (PBMCs), obtained at new diagnosis, from a patient treated with antithyroid drugs. These receptors were taken from a female donor with Graves disease.

The V gene is TRBV11-3, the J gene TRBJ2-7, with TRBD1 as a possible D gene (6 bases). Germline CDR1 SGHNT, CDR2 YENEEA. This CDR3 region has 14 residues. V was shortened by 2 bases and J by 1 base, with 9 bases between the two germline ends. CDR3 protein: CASSLTRGSYEQYF. The CDR3 nucleotides read TGTGCCAGCAGCTTAACGAGGGGGTCCTACGAGCAGTACTTC. Using reference TRBV11-3 and TRBJ2-7 for the parts outside the CDR3, the full variable domain is EAGVVQSPRYKIIEKKQPVAFWCNPISGHNTLYWYLQNLGQGPELLIRYENEEAVDDSQLPKDRFSAERLKGVDSTLKIQPAELGDSAVYLCASSLTRGSYEQYFGPGTRLTVT.

This clonotype occurred a few times. The rearrangement joins TRBV6-5 to TRBJ1-2, with 7 bases identical to TRBD1. Losses at the gene ends were 4 bases for V and 3 bases for J; bases not matched to a gene: 5. The CDR3 sequence is 14 residues long. From germline, CDR1 is MNHEY and CDR2 SVGAGI. CDR3 in amino acids: CASSSTGTDYGYTF. CDR3 bases: TGTGCCAGCAGTTCCACCGGGACAGACTATGGCTACACCTTC.

This clonotype was found many times. This rearrangement joins TRBV2 to TRBJ1-4; no clear D. The CDR3 is made up of 13 amino acids. Trimming shortened V by 7 bases and J by 4 bases, and 10 bases separated the two germline ends. CDR1 is SNHLY and CDR2 is FYNNEI in the germline V gene. The CDR3 reads CASIPAYNEKLFF. As DNA, the CDR3 is TGTGCCAGCATCCCAGCTTATAATGAAAAACTGTTTTTT.

The chain links TRBV7-2 to TRBJ2-1, with D uncertain. CDR3 size: 15 residues. Germline V gene data show CDR1 as SGHTA and CDR2 as FQGNSA. Trimming shortened V by 0 bases and J by 2 bases, and 8 bases separated the two germline ends. CDR3 sequence reads: CASSLAPGTYNEQFF. The CDR3 DNA reads TGTGCCAGCAGCTTAGCACCAGGAACCTACAATGAGCAGTTCTTC. The full variable domain, completed using reference TRBV7-2 and TRBJ2-1, is GAGVSQSPSNKVTEKGKDVELRCDPISGHTALYWYRQSLGQGLEFLIYFQGNSAPDKSGLPSDRFSAERTGGSVSTLTIQRTQQEDSAVYLCASSLAPGTYNEQFFGPGTRLTVL.

There are many counts of this clonotype. V gene TRBV5-1 combines with J gene TRBJ1-3, with TRBD1 identical over 7 bases. The length of the CDR3 is 14 residues. V lost 5 bases, J lost 2 bases, and 4 bases stayed unmatched. The germline CDR1 and CDR2 sequences are SGHRS and YFSETQ. The CDR3 bases are TGCGCCAGCAGACAGGGGAGCACTGGAAACACCATATATTTT. Protein product: CASRQGSTGNTIYF.

The table lists this clonotype with a few counts. A much more abundant neighbour one base away suggests this may be a read error. As DNA, the CDR3 is TGTGCCAGCAGCGTCAGGGGAGGCCCCCGAGAGACCCAGTACTTC. Protein sequence: CASSVRGGPRETQYF. The rearrangement uses TRBV6-1 and TRBJ2-5; D may be TRBD1 or TRBD2 (6 bases each). Trimming took 6 bases from V and 4 from J, leaving 18 bases between them. CDR3 length equals 15 residues. CDR1 is MNHNS and CDR2 is SASEGT in the germline V gene.

This clonotype was counted only a few times. The chain employs TRBV11-2 and TRBJ2-7; 12 bases are shared with TRBD2. CDR3 length: 17 residues. CDR1 is SGHAT and CDR2 is FQNNGV in the germline V gene. Unmatched junction bases numbered 8, after V lost 1 base and J lost 4 bases. CDR3 residues: CASSLGSSGRAGYEQYF. CDR3 DNA sequence: TGTGCCAGCAGCTTAGGGTCTAGCGGGAGGGCCGGGTACGAGCAGTACTTC.

This clonotype appeared a few times. This chain connects TRBV4-3 to TRBJ1-2; D perhaps matches TRBD1 (5 bases). Trimming cost V 0 bases and J 6 bases, with 11 bases left between them. The germline CDR1 and CDR2 sequences are LGHNA and YSLEER. CDR3 length: 14 residues. Here the CDR3 reads CASSQDRPGHGYTF. CDR3 DNA sequence: TGCGCCAGCAGCCAAGATCGGCCAGGGCATGGCTACACCTTC.

This clonotype was seen ten or more times. The chain uses TRBV27 and TRBJ1-5; 7 nucleotides agree with TRBD1. Germline V CDR1 and CDR2: MNHEY, SMNVEV (reference sequence). V was clipped by 6 bases and J by 5 bases; unmatched bases: 7. This CDR3 is built from 14 residues. The CDR3: CASRQTGRDQPQHF. The CDR3 region has the DNA TGTGCCAGCAGGCAGACAGGGCGCGATCAGCCCCAGCATTTT.

This clonotype was seen many times. The chain links TRBV19 to TRBJ1-1; a possible D gene is TRBD1 (5 bases). Germline CDR1 is LNHDA and CDR2 is SQIVND (reference sequence). This CDR3 comprises 14 residues. The V gene lost 7 bases and the J gene lost 7 bases, with 19 bases spanning the gap. CDR3 in amino acids: CASTPHGGENEAFF. CDR3 nucleotide sequence: TGTGCCAGTACCCCCCACGGGGGGGAAAATGAAGCTTTCTTT.

Many counts were recorded for this clonotype. The V call is TRBV30, the J call TRBJ2-3; TRBD1 agrees at 9 bases. Trimming took 2 bases from V and 4 from J; bases not matched to a gene: 7. Germline V gene lookup returns CDR1 GTSNPN and CDR2 SVGIG (reference sequence). The CDR3 sequence is 15 residues long. CDR3 residues: CAWSYPGQGADTQYF. The CDR3 bases are TGTGCCTGGAGTTACCCGGGACAGGGTGCAGATACGCAGTATTTT.

This clonotype was seen many times. The rearrangement links TRBV28 to TRBJ1-1; tentative D call: TRBD1 (5 bases). Trimming removed 8 bases from V and 1 base from J, with 20 bases in between. CDR3 length: 16 residues. Germline CDR1 is MDHEN and CDR2 is SYDVKM. The CDR3 region has the DNA TGTGCCAGCCAGGTGGGGGGTATTCTGGCGAACACTGAAGCTTTCTTT. Translated: CASQVGGILANTEAFF.

The sample holds many counts of this clonotype. The chain recombines TRBV20-1 with TRBJ2-7, with 11 bases matching TRBD2. The junction had 11 bases not matched to a gene; V was cut back by 6 bases and J by 4 bases. The CDR3 runs to 15 residues. Germline values: CDR1 DFQATT, CDR2 SNEGSKA (reference sequence). The CDR3 sequence is CSASEASGRKYEQYF. DNA for the CDR3: TGCAGTGCATCAGAGGCTAGCGGGAGGAAATACGAGCAGTACTTC.

This clonotype has a count of ten or more. The chain recombines TRBV4-3 with TRBJ2-7; TRBD2 aligns across 15 bases. The CDR3 covers 20 residues. V lost 2 bases and J lost 1; bases outside the gene matches: 12. The germline gives CDR1 LGHNA, CDR2 YSLEER. The CDR3 coding sequence is TGCGCCAGCAGCCAAACCCCCGGGACTAGCGGGAGGCCGCGGTCCTACGAGCAGTACTTC. Translation: CASSQTPGTSGRPRSYEQYF.

This clonotype was observed at least ten times. The J gene is TRBJ2-7, the V gene TRBV30; 7 bases match TRBD1. Germline V lookup: CDR1 GTSNPN, CDR2 SVGIG (reference sequence). The length of the CDR3 is 12 residues. Losses at the gene ends were 5 bases for V and 7 bases for J; bases not matched to a gene: 8. The CDR3, as DNA: TGTGCCTGGGACAAGAGGGGGCGAGAGCAGTACTTC. Translating gives CAWDKRGREQYF.

This clonotype was seen ten or more times. This rearrangement joins TRBV7-6 to TRBJ1-1, with D possibly TRBD1 on 6 matching bases. V lost 5 bases and J lost 2, with 12 bases in between. The CDR3 is made up of 14 amino acids. Germline lookup yields CDR1 SGHVS and CDR2 FNYEAQ. The CDR3 sequence: CASSPGTTNTEAFF. The CDR3 coding sequence is TGTGCCAGCAGCCCCGGGACAACAAACACTGAAGCTTTCTTT.

V is TRBV20-1 and J is TRBJ2-3, with no clear D. The CDR3 totals 15 residues. Trimming removed 3 bases at V and 2 bases at J, with 15 bases between. The germline gives CDR1 DFQATT, CDR2 SNEGSKA (reference sequence). The CDR3 DNA is TGCAGTGCTAGGGGTAGCCGAGTAAACACAGATACGCAGTATTTT. Protein: CSARGSRVNTDTQYF.

This clonotype showed up many times. The chain uses TRBV9 and TRBJ2-1; TRBD2 matches at 10 bases. Germline V gives CDR1 SGDLS, CDR2 YYNGEE. The V gene end was trimmed by 0 bases and the J gene end by 9 bases; junction bases not matched to a gene: 6. This CDR3 contains 15 residues. The CDR3 bases are TGTGCCAGCAGCGTAGACCTAGCGGGAGTGGGTGAGCAGTTCTTC. Protein: CASSVDLAGVGEQFF.

At least ten counts were recorded for this clonotype. The rearrangement links TRBV7-2 to TRBJ2-7, with D tentatively TRBD2 (6 bases). V shed 1 base and J shed 5 bases, with 12 bases lying between them. The CDR3 runs to 14 residues. Germline values: CDR1 SGHTA, CDR2 FQGNSA. The CDR3 region has the DNA TGTGCCAGCAGCTTAGGACTAGAGAGGAACGAGCAGTACTTC. This gives the protein CASSLGLERNEQYF.

The sample holds many counts of this clonotype. This chain links TRBV11-3 with TRBJ1-3; tentatively, D is TRBD1 (5 bases). V lost 5 bases and J lost 4, with 12 bases in between. The CDR3 is made up of 14 amino acids. Germline V gives CDR1 SGHNT, CDR2 YENEEA. CDR3 loop: CASSRQTSGNTIYF. CDR3 DNA: TGTGCCAGCAGCCGACAGACCTCGGGAAACACCATATATTTT.

This clonotype was counted many times. This sequence joins TRBV30 and TRBJ2-2, with 10 bases identical to TRBD2. Trimming cost V 1 base and J 7 bases; bases outside gene matches: 9. Germline V gene sequence: CDR1 GTSNPN, CDR2 SVGIG (reference sequence). This CDR3 comprises 16 residues. CDR3 DNA sequence: TGTGCCTGGAGTGAGTTTGCTAGCGGGAGTGTCGGGGAGCTGTTTTTT. Encoded protein: CAWSEFASGSVGELFF.

This clonotype was recorded at least ten times. The chain employs TRBV6-5 and TRBJ2-3; D gene ambiguous. Per the germline V gene, CDR1 is MNHEY and CDR2 is SVGAGI. CDR3 length equals 15 residues. V lost 2 bases, J lost 6 bases, and 15 bases lay in between. For the CDR3, the DNA is TGTGCCAGCAGTTACCGGCTGGGGTCTAGGGATACGCAGTATTTT. Translating gives CASSYRLGSRDTQYF.

As regards this clonotype: One base away lies a much larger clone, so this may be a sequencing read error. The chain joins TRBV28 to TRBJ2-3; D is perhaps TRBD1 (5 bases). The CDR3 runs 13 residues. Germline V lookup: CDR1 MDHEN, CDR2 SYDVKM. V lost 4 bases to trimming and J lost 4 bases, with 9 bases between them. The CDR3 sequence is CASSSGRADTQYF. The CDR3 coding sequence is TGTGCCAGCAGTTCTGGCAGGGCAGATACGCAGTATTTT.

This clonotype has at least ten counts. The V gene is TRBV11-3, the J gene TRBJ2-2; no clear D. Germline CDR1 is SGHNT and CDR2 is YENEEA. Trimming stripped 5 bases from V and 4 bases from J, with 14 bases between. This CDR3 comprises 15 residues. The CDR3 reads CASSPNPQSTGELFF. The CDR3 bases are TGTGCCAGCAGCCCAAACCCTCAGAGCACCGGGGAGCTGTTTTTT.